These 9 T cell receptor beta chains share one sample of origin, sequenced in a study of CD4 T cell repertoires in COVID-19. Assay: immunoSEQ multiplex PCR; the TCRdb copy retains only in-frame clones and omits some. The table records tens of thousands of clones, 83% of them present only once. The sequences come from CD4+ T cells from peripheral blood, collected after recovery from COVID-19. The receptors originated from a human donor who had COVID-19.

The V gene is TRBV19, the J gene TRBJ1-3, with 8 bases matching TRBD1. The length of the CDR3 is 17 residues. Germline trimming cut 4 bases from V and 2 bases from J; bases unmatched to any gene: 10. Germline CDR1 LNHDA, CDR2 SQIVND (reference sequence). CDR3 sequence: CASSTDFDRGTGNTIYF. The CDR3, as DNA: TGTGCCAGTAGTACCGACTTCGACAGGGGTACTGGAAACACCATATATTTT.

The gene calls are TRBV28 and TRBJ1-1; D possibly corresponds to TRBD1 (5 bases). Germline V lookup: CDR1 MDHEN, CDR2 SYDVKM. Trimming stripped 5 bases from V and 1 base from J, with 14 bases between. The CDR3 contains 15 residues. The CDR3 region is CASSIRQQPNTEAFF. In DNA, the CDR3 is TGTGCCAGCAGTATTCGACAGCAACCGAACACTGAAGCTTTCTTT.

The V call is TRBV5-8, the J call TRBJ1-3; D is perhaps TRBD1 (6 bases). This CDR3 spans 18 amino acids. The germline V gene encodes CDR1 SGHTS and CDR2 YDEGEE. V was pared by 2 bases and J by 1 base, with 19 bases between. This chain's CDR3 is CASSLRGGDTRSGNTIYF. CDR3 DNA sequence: TGTGCCAGCAGCTTACGCGGAGGGGACACTCGATCTGGAAACACCATATATTTT.

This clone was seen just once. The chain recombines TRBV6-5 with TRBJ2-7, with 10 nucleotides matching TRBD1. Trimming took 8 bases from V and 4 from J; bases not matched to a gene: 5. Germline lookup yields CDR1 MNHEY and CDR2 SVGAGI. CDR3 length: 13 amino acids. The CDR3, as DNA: TGTGCCAGCGGTCGGGACAGGGGTTACGAGCAGTACTTC. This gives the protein CASGRDRGYEQYF.

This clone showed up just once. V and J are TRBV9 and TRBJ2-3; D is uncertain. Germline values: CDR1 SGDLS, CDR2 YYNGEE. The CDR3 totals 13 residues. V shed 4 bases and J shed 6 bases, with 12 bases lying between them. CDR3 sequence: CASSLSLDDTQYF. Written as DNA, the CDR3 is TGTGCCAGCAGCCTTTCGCTAGACGATACGCAGTATTTT.

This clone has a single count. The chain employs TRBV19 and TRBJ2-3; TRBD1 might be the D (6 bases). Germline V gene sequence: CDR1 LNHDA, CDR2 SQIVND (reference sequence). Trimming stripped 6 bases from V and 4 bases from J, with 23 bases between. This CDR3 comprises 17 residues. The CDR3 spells CASSPWGHTTRADTQYF. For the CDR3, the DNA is TGTGCCAGTAGCCCTTGGGGACACACGACAAGGGCAGATACGCAGTATTTT.

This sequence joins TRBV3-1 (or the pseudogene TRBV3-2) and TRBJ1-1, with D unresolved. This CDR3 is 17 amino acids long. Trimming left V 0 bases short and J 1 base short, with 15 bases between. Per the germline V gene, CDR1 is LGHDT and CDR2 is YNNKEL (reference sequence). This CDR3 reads CASSQDSGGNWNTEAFF. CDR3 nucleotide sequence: TGTGCCAGCAGCCAAGATTCGGGTGGTAATTGGAACACTGAAGCTTTCTTT.

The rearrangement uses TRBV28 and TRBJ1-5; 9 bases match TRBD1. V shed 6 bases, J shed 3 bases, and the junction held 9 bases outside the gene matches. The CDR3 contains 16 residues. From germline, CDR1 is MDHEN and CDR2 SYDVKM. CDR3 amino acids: CASRQRGQGDNQPQHF. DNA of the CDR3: TGTGCCAGCAGACAAAGGGGACAGGGAGACAATCAGCCCCAGCATTTT.

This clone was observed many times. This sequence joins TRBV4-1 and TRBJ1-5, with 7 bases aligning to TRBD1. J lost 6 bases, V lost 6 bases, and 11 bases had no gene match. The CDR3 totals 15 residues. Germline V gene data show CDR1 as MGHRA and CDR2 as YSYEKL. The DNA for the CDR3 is TGCGCCAGCAGAGAGGCCGACAGGGACGGTCAGCCCCAGCATTTT. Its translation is CASREADRDGQPQHF.